Listed here are 30 T cell receptor beta chains from one sample, sequenced in a study of blood T cell repertoires in COVID-19. Measured with immunoSEQ multiplex PCR; TCRdb has only the in-frame clones, and not every one. The data show around 120,000 clones, roughly 88% seen once. The sample consisted of peripheral blood. These TCRs come from a man over 45 with acute or convalescent COVID-19.

The rearrangement joins TRBV20-1 to TRBJ2-3; no reliable D call. The CDR3 has 14 residues. V dropped 3 bases and J dropped 1 base, with 11 bases sitting between them. From germline, CDR1 is DFQATT and CDR2 SNEGSKA (reference sequence). The CDR3 nucleotides read TGCAGTGCTAGTTCCCCAGTGGGCACAGATACGCAGTATTTT. It specifies CSASSPVGTDTQYF.

The chain employs TRBV7-9 and TRBJ2-5; maybe TRBD1 (6 bases). The V and J ends lost 7 bases and 5 bases respectively, with 14 bases between them. Per the germline V gene, CDR1 is SEHNR and CDR2 is FQNEAQ (reference sequence). The CDR3 contains 13 residues. Written as DNA, the CDR3 is TGTGCCAGCAAACACGCAGGGGAGGAGACCCAGTACTTC. Translated, it gives CASKHAGEETQYF. The full variable domain, completed using reference TRBV7-9 and TRBJ2-5, is DTGVSQNPRHKITKRGQNVTFRCDPISEHNRLYWYRQTLGQGPEFLTYFQNEAQLEKSRLLSDRFSAERPKGSFSTLEIQRTEQGDSAMYLCASKHAGEETQYFGPGTRLLVL.

The J gene is TRBJ2-7, the V gene TRBV6-5, with 8 bases identical to TRBD1. Germline CDR1 and CDR2: MNHEY and SVGAGI. V trimming: 7 bases; J trimming: 0 bases; junction bases outside the gene matches: 8. The CDR3 covers 15 residues. The CDR3 coding sequence is TGTGCCAGCACGGCCTTAGGGACAGGCTCCTACGAGCAGTACTTC. The encoded protein is CASTALGTGSYEQYF.

The V call is TRBV21-1, the J call TRBJ2-7; TRBD2 was called by the table and not checked on the DNA. TRBV21-1 is described as a pseudogene. The CDR3 contains 13 residues. The CDR3 sequence: CASSKTSANEQYF. CDR3 sequence (DNA): TGTGCCAGCAGCAAGACTAGCGCCAACGAGCAGTACTTC.

The V and J genes are TRBV11-3 and TRBJ2-7, with a tentative D call TRBD1 (5 bases). This CDR3 spans 15 amino acids. V was trimmed by 1 base and J by 7 bases, leaving 17 bases between them. CDR1 is SGHNT and CDR2 is YENEEA in the germline V gene. CDR3 amino acids: CASSLASYGAGEQYF. CDR3 sequence (DNA): TGTGCCAGCAGCTTAGCCTCCTATGGGGCAGGGGAGCAGTACTTC.

This chain joins TRBV29-1 and TRBJ1-2; 11 bases fit TRBD1. The CDR3 loop spans 13 amino acids. CDR1 and CDR2 from the germline V gene are SQVTM and ANQGSEA. Trimming cost V 6 bases and J 4 bases; bases outside gene matches: 4. The CDR3 bases are TGCAGCGTGGCGGACAGGGGGCCCTATGGCTACACCTTC. It codes for CSVADRGPYGYTF.

This sequence joins TRBV27 and TRBJ1-5; the D is unclear. The V gene's germline CDR1 is MNHEY and CDR2 SMNVEV (reference sequence). The length of the CDR3 is 15 residues. The germline V and J ends were trimmed by 6 bases and 0 bases, with 12 bases remaining between them. CDR3 region: CASSAGFYSNQPQHF. CDR3 DNA sequence: TGTGCCAGCAGCGCGGGGTTTTATAGCAATCAGCCCCAGCATTTT.

The CDR3 region is CASSTTSMNTEAFF. The CDR3 DNA reads TGTGCCAGCAGCACGACAAGCATGAACACTGAAGCTTTCTTT. The chain is built from TRBV21-1 and TRBJ1-1; TRBD1, the table's D call, was not compared with the DNA. TRBV21-1 is noted as a pseudogene. CDR3 length: 14 residues.

The genes are TRBV3-1 (or the pseudogene TRBV3-2) and TRBJ2-7, with TRBD1 as a possible D gene (5 bases). Trimming shortened V by 1 base and J by 3 bases, and 13 bases separated the two germline ends. The CDR3 length is 15 residues. From germline, CDR1 is LGHDT and CDR2 YNNKEL (reference sequence). CDR3 sequence (DNA): TGTGCCAGCAGCCAAGGGCAGGGTCTTCTCTACGAGCAGTACTTC. Its translation: CASSQGQGLLYEQYF.

The CDR3 is CASSKRTGEDTGELFF. Here the CDR3 DNA reads TGTGCCAGCTCAAAAAGGACAGGGGAAGACACCGGGGAGCTGTTTTTT. This chain joins TRBV18 and TRBJ2-2; the match to TRBD1 covers 9 bases. J lost 3 bases, V lost 5 bases, and 7 bases had no gene match. Germline-derived CDR1 and CDR2 are KGHSH and LQKENI. This CDR3 has 16 amino acids.

The J gene is TRBJ2-3, the V gene TRBV9, with D perhaps TRBD1 (6 bases). Germline CDR1 reads SGDLS; CDR2 reads YYNGEE. Trimming stripped 3 bases from V and 6 bases from J, with 26 bases between. CDR3 size: 18 residues. This CDR3 reads CASSALTGQIGVQDTQYF. DNA of the CDR3: TGTGCCAGCAGCGCGTTAACAGGGCAGATTGGGGTCCAGGATACGCAGTATTTT.

This chain joins TRBV6-5 and TRBJ1-1, with D unresolved. Germline loops: CDR1 MNHEY, CDR2 SVGAGI. The CDR3 length is 13 residues. Trimming pared 8 bases from V and 3 bases from J, leaving 13 bases between. DNA for the CDR3: TGTGCCAGCCGGGGATCCGGGGACACTGAAGCTTTCTTT. It yields the protein CASRGSGDTEAFF.

The V gene is TRBV27, the J gene TRBJ2-7, with TRBD2 matching 10 bases. V dropped 5 bases and J dropped 5; count of bases not matched to a gene: 9. CDR3 length: 15 residues. Per germline, CDR1 MNHEY and CDR2 SMNVEV (reference sequence). In DNA, the CDR3 is TGTGCCAGCAGTGCGGGTCTAGCGGGAGACGACGAGCAGTACTTC. Residues: CASSAGLAGDDEQYF.

The chain joins TRBV18 to TRBJ2-3; a possible D gene is TRBD2 (6 bases). V gave up 3 bases and J gave up 1 base, with 11 bases separating them. The CDR3 runs 15 residues. CDR1 and CDR2 from the germline V gene are KGHSH and LQKENI. As DNA, the CDR3 is TGTGCCAGCTCACCCCCTAGCGCACGCACAGATACGCAGTATTTT. Translating gives CASSPPSARTDTQYF. Full variable domain (rest looked up from reference TRBV18 and TRBJ2-3): NAGVMQNPRHLVRRRGQEARLRCSPMKGHSHVYWYRQLPEEGLKFMVYLQKENIIDESGMPKERFSAEFPKEGPSILRIQQVVRGDSAAYFCASSPPSARTDTQYFGPGTRLTVL.

V is TRBV20-1 and J is TRBJ2-7; 8 bases line up with TRBD2. The CDR3 covers 17 residues. Germline CDR1 reads DFQATT; CDR2 reads SNEGSKA (reference sequence). V trimming: 3 bases; J trimming: 0 bases; junction bases outside the gene matches: 13. The CDR3 protein is CSASVVGGGHPSYEQYF. CDR3 bases: TGCAGTGCTAGTGTCGTCGGGGGGGGGCACCCCTCCTACGAGCAGTACTTC.

The chain joins TRBV28 to TRBJ1-2; 10 bases line up with TRBD1. This CDR3 is 15 amino acids long. V shed 1 base and J 6 bases; nucleotides not matched to a gene: 5. CDR1 and CDR2 (germline): MDHEN, SYDVKM. CDR3 loop: CASSLSGQGGNGYTF. CDR3 in DNA: TGTGCCAGCAGTTTATCTGGACAGGGGGGAAATGGCTACACCTTC.

The rearrangement uses TRBV6-6 and TRBJ2-5; D remains ambiguous. The V end lost 8 bases, the J end lost 5 bases, and 12 bases lay between the germline ends. The CDR3 runs 12 residues. From germline, CDR1 is MNHNY and CDR2 SVGAGI (reference sequence). For the CDR3, the DNA is TGTGCCAGCGCGAGCGCGCGGGAGACCCAGTACTTC. Protein sequence: CASASARETQYF.

V gene TRBV19 combines with J gene TRBJ2-5, with D maybe TRBD1 (6 bases). Germline V CDR1 and CDR2: LNHDA, SQIVND (reference sequence). The CDR3 has 13 amino acids. V lost 6 bases to trimming and J lost 2 bases, with 10 bases between them. The CDR3 region is CASREDSQETQYF. CDR3 nucleotides: TGTGCCAGTAGAGAGGACAGTCAAGAGACCCAGTACTTC.

The chain is built from TRBV5-1 and TRBJ2-7, with 9 bases that match TRBD1. J gave up 3 bases and V 4 bases, and 5 bases lay outside the gene matches. The CDR3 length is 14 residues. The V gene's germline CDR1 is SGHRS and CDR2 YFSETQ. CDR3 sequence reads: CASSIGQGIYEQYF. CDR3 nucleotide sequence: TGCGCCAGCAGCATCGGACAGGGGATCTACGAGCAGTACTTC.

This clone was seen once. J is TRBJ2-7 and V is TRBV5-1; D perhaps matches TRBD1 (6 bases). Trimming left V 2 bases short and J 3 bases short, with 12 bases between. In germline, CDR1 is SGHRS, CDR2 YFSETQ. CDR3 length: 14 residues. This chain's CDR3 is CASSFRGVGYEQYF. CDR3 nucleotides: TGCGCCAGCAGCTTCAGGGGAGTTGGCTACGAGCAGTACTTC.

The CDR3 region has the DNA TGCAGCGTTGAAGCAGGGGCGTGGGAGACCCAGTACTTC. Translated, it gives CSVEAGAWETQYF. The chain uses TRBV29-1 and TRBJ2-5, with D perhaps TRBD1 (6 bases). V lost 1 base and J 5 bases, leaving 11 bases between the germline ends. Germline CDR1 reads SQVTM; CDR2 reads ANQGSEA. There are 13 residues in the CDR3.

The rearrangement uses TRBV30 and TRBJ2-6; 8 bases map to TRBD1. Germline V gene data show CDR1 as GTSNPN and CDR2 as SVGIG (reference sequence). The trim removed 2 bases at V and 0 bases at J, leaving 6 bases unmatched. The CDR3 is 17 amino acids. CDR3 DNA: TGTGCCTGGAGTCCTGGACAGGGCCCCTCTGGGGCCAACGTCCTGACTTTC. This gives the protein CAWSPGQGPSGANVLTF. Using reference TRBV30 and TRBJ2-6 for the parts outside the CDR3, the full variable domain is SQTIHQWPATLVQPVGSPLSLECTVEGTSNPNLYWYRQAAGRGLQLLFYSVGIGQISSEVPQNLSASRPQDRQFILSSKKLLLSDSGFYLCAWSPGQGPSGANVLTFGAGSRLTVL.

V gene TRBV27 combines with J gene TRBJ2-1, with 10 bases fitting TRBD2. Trimming at V came to 5 bases and at J to 13 bases, leaving 17 bases not matched to a gene. The germline gives CDR1 MNHEY, CDR2 SMNVEV (reference sequence). This CDR3 has 16 residues. The DNA for the CDR3 is TGTGCCAGCAGTAATTTAGCGGGAGGAGGGTTGTCGGGACAGTTCTTC. Translating gives CASSNLAGGGLSGQFF.

The chain links TRBV6-2 or TRBV6-3 to TRBJ2-7; D is unclear. The CDR3 loop spans 13 amino acids. Germline V gene data show CDR1 as MNHEY and CDR2 as SVGEGT. Trimming removed 5 bases from V and 0 bases from J, with 8 bases in between. The CDR3 sequence: CASSQVNSYEQYF. In DNA form, the CDR3 reads TGTGCCAGCAGTCAGGTTAACTCCTACGAGCAGTACTTC.

This chain connects TRBV11-2 to TRBJ2-5; 13 bases align to TRBD2. The trim removed 1 base at V and 3 bases at J, leaving 2 bases unmatched. Germline V gene sequence: CDR1 SGHAT, CDR2 FQNNGV. CDR3 length: 16 amino acids. The CDR3 is CASSLGTSGSEETQYF. DNA of the CDR3: TGTGCCAGCAGCTTAGGGACTAGCGGGAGTGAAGAGACCCAGTACTTC. The full variable domain, in which reference TRBV11-2 and TRBJ2-5 provide the parts outside the CDR3, is EAGVAQSPRYKIIEKRQSVAFWCNPISGHATLYWYQQILGQGPKLLIQFQNNGVVDDSQLPKDRFSAERLKGVDSTLKIQPAKLEDSAVYLCASSLGTSGSEETQYFGPGTRLLVL.

V and J are TRBV9 and TRBJ1-2; no firm D call. The CDR3 runs 13 residues. The V gene's germline CDR1 is SGDLS and CDR2 YYNGEE. V lost 0 bases and J lost 3, with 6 bases in between. CDR3 nucleotides: TGTGCCAGCAGCGTAGTTGTAGACTATGGCTACACCTTC. Its translation is CASSVVVDYGYTF. The full variable domain, in which reference TRBV9 and TRBJ1-2 provide the parts outside the CDR3, is DSGVTQTPKHLITATGQRVTLRCSPRSGDLSVYWYQQSLDQGLQFLIQYYNGEERAKGNILERFSAQQFPDLHSELNLSSLELGDSALYFCASSVVVDYGYTFGSGTRLTVV.

The table lists this clone with a count of one. V is TRBV6-5 and J is TRBJ2-7, with TRBD1 identical over 8 bases. The germline gives CDR1 MNHEY, CDR2 SVGAGI. The ends lost 2 bases at V and 9 bases at J; junction bases unmatched: 12. The CDR3 is 15 amino acids. The CDR3 nucleotides read TGTGCCAGCAGTTACAGCTCAGGGGGCGAGATTGGGCAGTACTTC. It encodes CASSYSSGGEIGQYF.

The gene calls are TRBV19 and TRBJ1-1, with TRBD1 identical over 8 bases. V dropped 5 bases and J dropped 4; count of bases not matched to a gene: 6. The germline gives CDR1 LNHDA, CDR2 SQIVND (reference sequence). This CDR3 has 14 amino acids. DNA for the CDR3: TGTGCCAGTAGTCCCCAGGGGGCGGGCACTGAAGCTTTCTTT. This gives the protein CASSPQGAGTEAFF.

This chain links TRBV4-3 with TRBJ2-1, with 7 positions matching TRBD2. Germline values: CDR1 LGHNA, CDR2 YSLEER. CDR3 size: 13 residues. V trimming: 2 bases; J trimming: 10 bases; junction bases outside the gene matches: 5. The CDR3 sequence: CASSQMSGKEQFF. The CDR3 DNA reads TGCGCCAGCAGCCAAATGAGCGGGAAAGAGCAGTTCTTC.

The J gene is TRBJ1-2, the V gene TRBV25-1; a weak D match, TRBD1 (5 bases). Germline values: CDR1 MGHDK, CDR2 SYGVNS. The ends were cut back, 5 bases at V and 4 bases at J, with 17 bases in the middle. This CDR3 comprises 15 residues. In nucleotides, the CDR3 is TGTGCCAGCAGTCCCACAGAGTGGGGACTCTATGGCTACACCTTC. Its translation is CASSPTEWGLYGYTF.